This T cell receptor (beta chain) emerged from a study of somatic mutations in cytotoxic T cells in rheumatoid arthritis. This clone appeared a single time. The V segment lost 6 bases and the J segment 0 bases; nucleotides outside the gene matches: 8. CDR1 and CDR2 from the germline V gene are SGHVS and FNYEAQ. The CDR3 is made up of 17 amino acids. Authors' analysis steps: Matching published virus-specific TCRB sequences was rare for patient CD8+ clones that were larger than 1%. Measured with immunoSEQ multiplex PCR; TCRdb has only the in-frame clones, and not every one. Clone size and V and J calls were adopted from that table, with D and trimming inferred from the DNA. There are nearly 4,500 clones in the sample; just under 80% occur only once, and about a third lies in the top ten.

The genes are TRBV7-6 and TRBJ2-3; 11 positions agree with TRBD2. The sequencing sample was made of CD8+ T cells sorted from blood. This receptor was taken from a woman aged 55-70 years with rheumatoid arthritis. CDR3 region: CASRRRLAGSSTDTQYF. The CDR3 nucleotides read TGTGCCAGCAGACGTCGACTAGCGGGGTCTAGCACAGATACGCAGTATTTT.